The clone carrying this TCR beta chain came up many times. TCRdb passed the RT-PCR reads through MiXCR, listing each CDR3 protein once. This sample yields almost 700,000 distinct CDR3 sequences, of which over 12% are seen a single time; 3.6% belongs to the top ten. Trimming took off 5 bases at V and 3 bases at J, with 13 bases between the two ends. CDR3 size: 14 residues. CDR1 SEHNR and CDR2 FQNEAQ come from the germline V gene (reference sequence). The source of this sequence is a female donor in good health, serving as a healthy control. V is TRBV7-9 and J is TRBJ1-2; D gene unclear. The sample taken for sequencing was memory CD4+ T cells from blood. DNA for the CDR3: TGTGCCAGCAGCCTAGAGGACGGATACTATGGCTACACCTTC. This encodes CASSLEDGYYGYTF.